Below, one TCR beta chain is given with its context. This record comes from a study of blood T cells in healthy people across ages. At the level of the study: There was about one barcoded beta molecule captured by template switching per two T cells.

Healthy individuals of Caucasian origin from Russia, aged roughly 6 to 95, served as donors. Every donor provided approximately 10 milliliters of peripheral blood. The use of a sample-barcoded 5' primer and a J-beta primer mix characterized a second PCR of about 6 to 11 cycles. MiXCR, run by TCRdb on the 5' RACE reads, gives a single entry per CDR3 protein. The sample yields roughly 1.9 million distinct CDR3 sequences, about two fifths seen once. After removal of 2 bases from V and 3 bases from J, the junction contained 5 bases not matched to a gene. The CDR3 covers 15 residues. Germline CDR1 is SGHRS and CDR2 is YFSETQ.

V is TRBV5-1 and J is TRBJ2-1; 7 nucleotides align to TRBD2. Sequenced: blood. The source is a human donor in good health. CDR3 nucleotide sequence: TGCGCCAGCAGCTTTGGGGCGGGGGACTACAATGAGCAGTTCTTC. Translated: CASSFGAGDYNEQFF.